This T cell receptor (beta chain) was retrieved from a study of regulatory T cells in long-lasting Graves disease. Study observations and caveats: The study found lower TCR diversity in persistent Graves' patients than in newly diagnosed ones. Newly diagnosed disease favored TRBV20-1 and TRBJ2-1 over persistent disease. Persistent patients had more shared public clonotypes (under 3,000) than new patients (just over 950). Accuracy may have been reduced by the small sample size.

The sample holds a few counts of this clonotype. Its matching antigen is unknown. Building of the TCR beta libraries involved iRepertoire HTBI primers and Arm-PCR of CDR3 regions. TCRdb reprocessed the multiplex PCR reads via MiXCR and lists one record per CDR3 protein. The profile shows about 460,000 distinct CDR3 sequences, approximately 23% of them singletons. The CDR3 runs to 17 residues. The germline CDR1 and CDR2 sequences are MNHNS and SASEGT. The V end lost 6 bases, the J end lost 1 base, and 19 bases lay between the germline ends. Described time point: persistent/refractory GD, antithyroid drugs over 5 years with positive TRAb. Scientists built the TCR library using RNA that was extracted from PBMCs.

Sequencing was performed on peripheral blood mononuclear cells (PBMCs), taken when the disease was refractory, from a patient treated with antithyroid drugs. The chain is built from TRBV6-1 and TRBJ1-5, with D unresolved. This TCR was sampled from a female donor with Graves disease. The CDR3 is CASRKRDPRTSNQPQHF. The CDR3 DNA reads TGTGCCAGCAGGAAACGGGATCCTAGGACGAGCAATCAGCCCCAGCATTTT.